This T cell receptor beta chain was identified in a study of cytomegalovirus exposure and HLA in healthy donors. Study results and caveats: By a later analysis, the bulk of CMV-associated TCR beta chains appeared HLA-restricted. The study labeled more than 150 TCR beta chains cytomegalovirus-associated. A later look showed TCR association rates differing by HLA locus, highest for DRB1 and lowest for HLA-C.

Germline CDR1 MDHEN, CDR2 SYDVKM. The V end was cut by 7 bases, the J end by 3 bases, with 16 bases between. CDR3 length: 16 residues. The PCR was carried out with 60 Vbeta primers and 13 Jbeta primers. Only in-frame clones appear in the TCRdb table, and some are missing; sequencing was by immunoSEQ multiplex PCR. Among about 160,000 clones listed, over 80% were seen once. A remark on this clone: Its antigen remains unknown.

The sample taken for sequencing was PBMCs. This clonotype was sampled from a woman between 18 and 29 years old in good health and CMV-seronegative. V and J are TRBV28 and TRBJ2-6; D unresolved. CDR3 DNA: TGTGCCAGCATCGGGTCAATCTCTGGTGGGGCCAACGTCCTGACTTTC. Translation gives CASIGSISGGANVLTF.